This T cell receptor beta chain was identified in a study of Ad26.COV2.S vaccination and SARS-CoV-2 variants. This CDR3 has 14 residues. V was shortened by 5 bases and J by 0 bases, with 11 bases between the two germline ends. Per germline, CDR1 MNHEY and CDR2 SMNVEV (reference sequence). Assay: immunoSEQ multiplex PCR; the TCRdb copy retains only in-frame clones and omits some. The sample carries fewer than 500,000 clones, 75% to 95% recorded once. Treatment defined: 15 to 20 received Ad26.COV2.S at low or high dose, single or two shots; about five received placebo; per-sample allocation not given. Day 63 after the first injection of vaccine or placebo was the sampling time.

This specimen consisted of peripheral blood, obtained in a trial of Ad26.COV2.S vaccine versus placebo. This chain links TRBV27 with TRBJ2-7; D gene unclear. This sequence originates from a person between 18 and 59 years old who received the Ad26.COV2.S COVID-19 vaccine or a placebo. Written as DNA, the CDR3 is TGTGCCAGCAGTGCCCGGGCATACTCCTACGAGCAGTACTTC. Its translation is CASSARAYSYEQYF.